The rows below give T cell receptor beta chains drawn from one sample of a study of T cells in Graves' hyperthyroidism and ophthalmopathy. TCRdb called the multiplex PCR reads again in MiXCR, with one record for every CDR3 protein. The sample consists of hundreds of thousands of distinct CDR3 sequences, around 13% of them appearing once. What was sequenced was blood. The source of these receptors is a woman aged 25 to 39 with Graves' hyperthyroidism that later progressed to Graves' ophthalmopathy. Each CDR3 is given without its conserved first and last residue.

V gene | CDR3 protein
TRBV30 | AWTNPGTGELF
TRBV24-1 | ATSAVTGGRTEAF
TRBV19 | ASISQHSEQF
TRBV29-1 | SVVAPPTNTGELF
TRBV29-1 | SVVTGLGYGYT
TRBV7-9 | ATSGFRDQPQH
TRBV30 | AWSPPDRGINTGELF
TRBV5-1 | ASRQLAGDQNEQF
TRBV28 | ASSLISGRETEAF
TRBV6-1 | ASSEIGQGGQPQH
TRBV11-2 | ASSFNLGLAFPTDTQY
TRBV7-2 | ASSRRRTSTDTQY
TRBV6-2/TRBV6-3 | ASINSGTSTDTQY
TRBV5-1 | ASSGGLTYWSDTQY
TRBV9 | ASSLGEWGYEQY
TRBV19 | ASSSKKETQY
TRBV5-6 | ASSFGGGSEQY
TRBV4-3 | ASSLKLQGDEQY
TRBV24-1 | ATRDGTSGRAGELF
TRBV27 | ASSLGPVYEQY
TRBV11-2 | ASLGVGRGGSYEQY
TRBV5-8 | ASSLDRGGYGYT
TRBV15 | ATSRVDRDTEAF
TRBV5-8 | ASSTLGGRDTGELF
TRBV29-1 | SVASGSYTGELF
TRBV11-2 | ASIPRADYNEQF
TRBV28 | ASMLGGTGYGYT
TRBV12-3/TRBV12-4 | ASSTGVSTDTQY
TRBV6-5 | ASSYKGIWNTEAF
TRBV6-1 | ASSEEWGQGHEQY
TRBV12-3/TRBV12-4 | ASRLEETQY
TRBV28 | ASSRSGTSGYEQY
TRBV5-1 | ASSLGEADTDTQY
TRBV15 | ATSKTGSETQY
TRBV14 | ASSLSGRDSRLNTEAF
TRBV9 | ASSAFSGIDGYT
TRBV4-1 | ASSQRSPGLQETQY
TRBV11-2 | ASSLDGQPYNEQF
TRBV19 | ASSLRQPGLSMNTEAF
TRBV28 | ASSSREGTQY
TRBV12-3/TRBV12-4 | ASSLAKGAYEQY
TRBV4-3 | ASSQKQGDNSPLH
TRBV11-3 | ASSPNSGEGGYT
TRBV6-1 | ASSGRLRGNYGYT
TRBV20-1 | SAARQANEKLF
TRBV20-1 | SARTAFYEQY
TRBV29-1 | SVEKQDGYGYT
TRBV2 | AIPPTGGLSYEQY
TRBV12-3/TRBV12-4 | ASSLMGWETSYEQY
TRBV27 | ASRKVANTGELF